The rows below give T cell receptor beta chains drawn from one sample of a study of cytomegalovirus exposure and HLA in healthy donors. The table came from immunoSEQ multiplex PCR; TCRdb's copy has only in-frame clones and leaves some out. The sample records about 230,000 clones, 70% to 85% being singletons. Sequenced input: PBMCs. Receptor source: a woman between 35 and 50 years old in good health and CMV-seronegative. The CDR3 runs from the conserved cysteine through the conserved F or W. A D gene is named only where the DNA matches it firmly. Some rows have no size entry. The others give once, few or many, or a class for an expanded clone.

TGTGCCAGCAGCTTGGGCCCTTCGGGAGGGGCCAACGTCCTGACTTTC	CASSLGPSGGANVLTF	-	-	TRBV7-3	TRBJ2-6
TGTGCCAGCAGTTACTCGATAGCGGCAACCGAAGAGACCCAGTACTTC	CASSYSIAATEETQYF	-	-	TRBV6-5	TRBJ2-5
TGTGCCAGCAGCGCCGGGACAGGGTTTGGCACTGAAGCTTTCTTT	CASSAGTGFGTEAFF	TRBD1	-	TRBV9	TRBJ1-1
TGTGCCAGCAGCTTAGCACAGACAGGGGGCGAGCAGTACTTC	CASSLAQTGGEQYF	TRBD1	few	TRBV11-3	TRBJ2-7
TGCGCCAGCAGCCGGGGGAATGTCGACACCGGGGAGCTGTTTTTT	CASSRGNVDTGELFF	-	-	TRBV5-1	TRBJ2-2
TGTGCCAGCAGCTTACGCGGCAGCGCCTCCTACGAGCAGTACTTC	CASSLRGSASYEQYF	-	-	TRBV7-8	TRBJ2-7
TGCGCCAGCAGCTTGTTAAGGGAAGGAGGCGGGGAGCTGTTTTTT	CASSLLREGGGELFF	-	few	TRBV5-1	TRBJ2-2
TGTGCCACCAGCAGTCCTTGGACAGGGAAGGTTCAGCCCCAGCATTTT	CATSSPWTGKVQPQHF	TRBD1	-	TRBV15	TRBJ1-5
TGTGCCAGCAGCTTAGCAGACAAGACTGAAGCTTTCTTT	CASSLADKTEAFF	-	-	TRBV7-6	TRBJ1-1
TGTGCCAGCCAAGCAGGGAGGGACACTGAAGCTTTCTTT	CASQAGRDTEAFF	-	-	TRBV18	TRBJ1-1
TGTGCCGGTTACGGCCAGGGATGGATGAACACTGAAGCTTTCTTT	CAGYGQGWMNTEAFF	-	-	TRBV30	TRBJ1-1
TGTGCCTGGAGTGTACGAGGGTACACTGAAGCTTTCTTT	CAWSVRGYTEAFF	-	-	TRBV30	TRBJ1-1
TGTGCCAGCAGCGGCGGGGTTCCATATAATTCACCCCTCCACTTT	CASSGGVPYNSPLHF	-	-	TRBV9	TRBJ1-6
TGTGCCAGCAGCCCGGTAGTCAGGGGGCAGACAGATACGCAGTATTTT	CASSPVVRGQTDTQYF	TRBD1	-	TRBV11-3	TRBJ2-3
TGTGCCAGCAGCCAAGAGGCACAGGGGGCTTCAGAGACCCAGTACTTC	CASSQEAQGASETQYF	TRBD1	-	TRBV4-2	TRBJ2-5
TGTGCCAGCAGCTTACAGGCTCTCTCTGGGGCCAACGTCCTGACTTTC	CASSLQALSGANVLTF	-	-	TRBV7-2	TRBJ2-6
TGTGCCAGCAGCCTATCGACAGGGGGCGATGAGCAGTTCTTC	CASSLSTGGDEQFF	TRBD1	-	TRBV9	TRBJ2-1
TGTGCCTGGAGCCGGAGCTCCTATAATTCACCCCTCCACTTT	CAWSRSSYNSPLHF	-	-	TRBV30	TRBJ1-6
TGTGCCAGCAGAAGACAGATCAATCAGCCCCAGCATTTT	CASRRQINQPQHF	-	few	TRBV6-1	TRBJ1-5
TGTGCCAGCAGTTTCGGCCAGGGGGGGCAGTACTTC	CASSFGQGGQYF	-	-	TRBV28	TRBJ2-7